The clone carrying this TCR beta chain was picked up many times. Antigen specificity is unknown. The sample is drawn from a study of CD8 T cells in ankylosing spondylitis. Study-wide results and limits: Blood of patients with ankylosing spondylitis appeared to be characterized by a TCR beta motif of 8 or 9 highly homologous variants. CD8+ disease-linked clones were present at relatively low frequencies in blood. According to the report, clones linked to the disease were significantly enriched in matched synovial fluid samples taken from ankylosing spondylitis patients. Before this, some motif variants had been reported in reactive arthritis synovial fluid and blood.

From germline, CDR1 is SGHAT and CDR2 FQNNGV. Losses at the gene ends were 5 bases for V and 2 bases for J; bases not matched to a gene: 14. The CDR3 contains 18 residues. As the method for making TCR beta libraries, quantitative 5'-RACE with molecular barcodes was used. Each CDR3 protein is one row after TCRdb ran MiXCR on the 5' RACE reads. The sample yields a few hundred thousand distinct CDR3 sequences, roughly 8% seen once. The chain has TRBV11-2 and TRBJ2-2, with 7 bases lining up with TRBD1. The sequence was obtained from a male donor with ankylosing spondylitis. Specimen: blood, either unsorted or a sorted T cell fraction (not recorded which). CDR3 sequence: CASSRSTGWDRNTGELFF. The CDR3 region has the DNA TGTGCCAGCAGCAGATCGACCGGATGGGACAGAAACACCGGGGAGCTGTTTTTT.